This T cell receptor beta chain was profiled in a study of prognosis after radiotherapy for stage I lung cancer. Study-wide results and limits: Once stereotactic body radiation therapy had been given, unique TCR clone counts fell, with a median of 10,088 versus 6,861.

The table lists this clonotype with many counts. Its antigen is unknown. Germline CDR1 and CDR2: SGHRS and YFSETQ. The V segment lost 2 bases and the J segment 8 bases; nucleotides outside the gene matches: 11. This CDR3 contains 15 residues. Genomic DNA provided the template from which TCR beta CDR3 was amplified by two-round multiplex PCR. Initially, in first-round PCR, primers specific to each TRBV and TRBJ gene were used. MiXCR, run by TCRdb on the multiplex PCR reads, gives a single entry per CDR3 protein. The sample records about 26,000 distinct CDR3 sequences, about 30% being singletons. Sequences were derived from PBMCs, sampled before or after stereotactic body radiation therapy (not recorded which). This TCR was recovered from a donor aged 50 or older with non-small cell lung cancer. The V gene is TRBV5-1, the J gene TRBJ1-1, with 8 bases identical to TRBD1. As DNA, the CDR3 is TGCGCCAGCAGCTTTAGCGGACAGGGACTTTCCGAAGCTTTCTTT. Its translation is CASSFSGQGLSEAFF.